This TCR beta chain was captured in a study of control samples from healthy donors and cancer patients. Method: immunoSEQ multiplex PCR; TCRdb's copy keeps in-frame clones and lacks some. There are around 130,000 clones in the sample; 85% to 95% occur only once, and 1.7% lies in the top ten. V was cut by 8 bases and J by 2 bases, with 7 bases left in between. The CDR3 sequence is 12 residues long. Germline CDR1 reads MNHEY; CDR2 reads SVGAGI. The chain combines TRBV6-5 with TRBJ2-4, with D unclear. Material: PBMCs. This TCR was sampled from a man in his fifties with head and neck cancer. This CDR3 reads CASSLPKNIQYF. The CDR3 DNA sequence: TGTGCCAGCTCTTTGCCCAAAAACATTCAGTACTTC.